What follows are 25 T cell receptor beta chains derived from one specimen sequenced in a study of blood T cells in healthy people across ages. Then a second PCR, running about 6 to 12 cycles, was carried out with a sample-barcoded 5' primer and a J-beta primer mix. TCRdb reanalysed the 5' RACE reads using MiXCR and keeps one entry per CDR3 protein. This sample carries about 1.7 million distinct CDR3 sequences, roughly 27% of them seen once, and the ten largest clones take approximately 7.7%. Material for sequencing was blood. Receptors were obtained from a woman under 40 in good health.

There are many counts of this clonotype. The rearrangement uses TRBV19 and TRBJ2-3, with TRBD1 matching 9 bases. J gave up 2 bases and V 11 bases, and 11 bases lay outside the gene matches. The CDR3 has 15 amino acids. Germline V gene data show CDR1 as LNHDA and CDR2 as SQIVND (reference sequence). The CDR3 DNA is TGTGCCTCAGGGGGACAGGGAGGATTCACAGATACGCAGTATTTT. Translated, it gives CASGGQGGFTDTQYF. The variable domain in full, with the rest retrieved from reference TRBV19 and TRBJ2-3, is DGGITQSPKYLFRKEGQNVTLSCEQNLNHDAMYWYRQDPGQGLRLIYYSQIVNDFQKGDIAEGYSVSREKKESFPLTVTSAQKNPTAFYLCASGGQGGFTDTQYFGPGTRLTVL.

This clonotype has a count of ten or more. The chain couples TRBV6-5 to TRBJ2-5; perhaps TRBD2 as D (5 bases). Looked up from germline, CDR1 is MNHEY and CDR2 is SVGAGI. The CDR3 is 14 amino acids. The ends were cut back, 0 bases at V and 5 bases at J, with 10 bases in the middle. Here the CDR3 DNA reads TGTGCCAGCAGTTACTCGAGAGGGTTGGAGACCCAGTACTTC. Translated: CASSYSRGLETQYF.

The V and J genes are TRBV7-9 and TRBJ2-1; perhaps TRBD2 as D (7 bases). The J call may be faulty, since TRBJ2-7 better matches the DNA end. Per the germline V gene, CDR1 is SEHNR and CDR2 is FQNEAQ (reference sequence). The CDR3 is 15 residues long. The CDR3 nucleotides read TGTGCCAGCAGTCAAAATCCGGGGGGCTACAATGAGCAGTACTTC. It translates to CASSQNPGGYNEQYF.

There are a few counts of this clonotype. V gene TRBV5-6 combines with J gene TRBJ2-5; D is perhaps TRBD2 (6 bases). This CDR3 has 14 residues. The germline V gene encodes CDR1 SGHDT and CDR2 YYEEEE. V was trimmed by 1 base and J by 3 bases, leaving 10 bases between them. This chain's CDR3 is CASSLYAGKETQYF. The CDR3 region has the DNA TGTGCCAGCAGCTTGTACGCGGGAAAAGAGACCCAGTACTTC.

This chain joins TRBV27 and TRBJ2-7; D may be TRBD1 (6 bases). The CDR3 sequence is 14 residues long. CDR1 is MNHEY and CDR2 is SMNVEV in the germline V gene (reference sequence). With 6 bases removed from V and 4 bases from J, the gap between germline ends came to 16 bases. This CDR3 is CASSSLDRTYEQYF. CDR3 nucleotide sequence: TGTGCCAGCAGCTCCCTGGACAGAACATACGAGCAGTACTTC.

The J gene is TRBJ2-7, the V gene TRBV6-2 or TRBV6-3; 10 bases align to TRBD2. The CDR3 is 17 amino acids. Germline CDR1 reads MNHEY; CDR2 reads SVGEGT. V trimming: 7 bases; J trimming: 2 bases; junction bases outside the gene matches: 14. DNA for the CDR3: TGTGCCAGCAATCCACTCCCGGGACTAGCGATTCCCTACGAGCAGTACTTC. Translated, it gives CASNPLPGLAIPYEQYF.

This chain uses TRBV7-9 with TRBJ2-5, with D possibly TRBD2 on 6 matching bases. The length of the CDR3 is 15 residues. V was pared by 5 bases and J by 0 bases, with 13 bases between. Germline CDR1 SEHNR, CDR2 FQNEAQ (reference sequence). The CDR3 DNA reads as TGTGCCAGCAGCCAATCGGGGGTGTACCAAGAGACCCAGTACTTC. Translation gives CASSQSGVYQETQYF.

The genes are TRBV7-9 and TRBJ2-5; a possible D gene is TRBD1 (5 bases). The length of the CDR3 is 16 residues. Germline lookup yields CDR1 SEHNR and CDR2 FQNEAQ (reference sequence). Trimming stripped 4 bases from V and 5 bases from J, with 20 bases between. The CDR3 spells CASSSVSRVVWETQYF. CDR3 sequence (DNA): TGTGCCAGCAGCTCCGTTAGCAGGGTGGTATGGGAGACCCAGTACTTC.

CDR3 in amino acids: CAQTDSDREYYGYTF. CDR3 sequence (DNA): TGTGCTCAAACCGACTCGGACAGGGAGTACTATGGCTACACCTTC. J is TRBJ1-2 and V is TRBV19, with 8 nucleotides matching TRBD1. There are 15 residues in the CDR3. Germline V gene sequence: CDR1 LNHDA, CDR2 SQIVND (reference sequence).

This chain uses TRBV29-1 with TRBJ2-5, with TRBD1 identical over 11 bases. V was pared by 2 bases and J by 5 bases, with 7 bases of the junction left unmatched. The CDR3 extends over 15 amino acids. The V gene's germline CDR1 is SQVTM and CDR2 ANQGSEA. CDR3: CSVEQGQGARETQYF. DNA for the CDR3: TGCAGCGTTGAACAAGGACAGGGGGCGAGGGAGACCCAGTACTTC.

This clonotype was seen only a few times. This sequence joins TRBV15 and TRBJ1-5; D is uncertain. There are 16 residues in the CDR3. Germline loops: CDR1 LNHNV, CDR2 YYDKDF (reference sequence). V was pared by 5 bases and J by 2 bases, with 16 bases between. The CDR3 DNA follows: TGTGCCACCAGCCGGACGAACCCTTTTGGCAATCAGCCCCAGCATTTT. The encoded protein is CATSRTNPFGNQPQHF. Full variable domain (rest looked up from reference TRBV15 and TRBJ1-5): DAMVIQNPRYQVTQFGKPVTLSCSQTLNHNVMYWYQQKSSQAPKLLFHYYDKDFNNEADTPDNFQSRRPNTSFCFLDIRSPGLGDTAMYLCATSRTNPFGNQPQHFGDGTRLSIL.

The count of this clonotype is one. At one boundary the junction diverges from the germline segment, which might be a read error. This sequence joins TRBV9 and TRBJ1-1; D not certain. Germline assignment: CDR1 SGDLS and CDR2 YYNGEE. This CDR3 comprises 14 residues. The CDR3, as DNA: TGTGCCAGCAGCCTTACGGGAGGAGACACTGAAGCTTTGTTT. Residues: CASSLTGGDTEALF.

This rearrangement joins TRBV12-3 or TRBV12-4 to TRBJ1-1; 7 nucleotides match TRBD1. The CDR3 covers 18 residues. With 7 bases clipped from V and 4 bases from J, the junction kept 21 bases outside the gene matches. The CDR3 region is CASKPGVYDRVGGTEAFF. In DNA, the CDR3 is TGTGCCAGCAAACCTGGTGTCTATGACAGGGTCGGAGGCACTGAAGCTTTCTTT.

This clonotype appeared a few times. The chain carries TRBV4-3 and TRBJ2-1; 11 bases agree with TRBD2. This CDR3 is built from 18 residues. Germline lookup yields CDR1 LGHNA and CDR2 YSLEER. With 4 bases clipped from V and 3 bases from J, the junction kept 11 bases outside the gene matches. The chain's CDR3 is CASSRGGTSGPYYNEQFF. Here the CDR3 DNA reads TGCGCCAGCAGCCGCGGAGGGACTAGCGGACCGTACTACAATGAGCAGTTCTTC.

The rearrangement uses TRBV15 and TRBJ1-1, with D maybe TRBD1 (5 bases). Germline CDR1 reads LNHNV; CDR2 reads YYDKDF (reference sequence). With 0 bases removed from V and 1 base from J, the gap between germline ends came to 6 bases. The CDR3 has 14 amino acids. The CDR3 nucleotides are TGTGCCACCAGCAGAGAGGGGGAGAACACTGAAGCTTTCTTT. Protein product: CATSREGENTEAFF.

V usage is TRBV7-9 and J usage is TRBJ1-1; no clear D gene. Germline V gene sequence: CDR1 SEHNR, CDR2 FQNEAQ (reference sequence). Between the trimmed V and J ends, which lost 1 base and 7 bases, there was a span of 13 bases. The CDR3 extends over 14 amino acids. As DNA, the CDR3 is TGTGCCAGCAGCTTAGTAGAGGTCTCGGGTGAAGCTTTCTTT. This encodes CASSLVEVSGEAFF.

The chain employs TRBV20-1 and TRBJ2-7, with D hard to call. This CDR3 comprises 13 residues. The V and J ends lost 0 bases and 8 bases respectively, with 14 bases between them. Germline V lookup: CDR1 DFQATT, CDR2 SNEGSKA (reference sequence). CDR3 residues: CSARETRIEKQYF. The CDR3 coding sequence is TGCAGTGCTAGAGAAACACGGATAGAGAAGCAGTACTTC.

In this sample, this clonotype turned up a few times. The CDR3 bases are TGTGCCAGCTACGACAGGGGGACCTCTGGCACAGATACGCAGTATTTT. Protein product: CASYDRGTSGTDTQYF. V gene TRBV2 combines with J gene TRBJ2-3; 9 bases are shared with TRBD1. Germline CDR1 and CDR2: SNHLY and FYNNEI. V shed 8 bases, J shed 1 base, and the junction held 10 bases outside the gene matches. The CDR3 loop spans 16 amino acids.

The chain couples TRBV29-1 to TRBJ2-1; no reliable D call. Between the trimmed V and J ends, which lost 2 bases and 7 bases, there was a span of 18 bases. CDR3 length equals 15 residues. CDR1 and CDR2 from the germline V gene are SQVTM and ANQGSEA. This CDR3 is CSVELRSEEKNEQFF. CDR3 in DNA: TGCAGCGTTGAACTCCGCAGCGAAGAAAAAAATGAGCAGTTCTTC.

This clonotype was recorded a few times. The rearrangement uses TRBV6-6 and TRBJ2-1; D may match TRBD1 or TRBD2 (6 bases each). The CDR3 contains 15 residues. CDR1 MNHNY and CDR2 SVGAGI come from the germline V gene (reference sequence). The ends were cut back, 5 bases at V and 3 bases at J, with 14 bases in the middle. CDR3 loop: CASSPEGGYYNEQFF. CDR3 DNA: TGTGCCAGCAGTCCCGAGGGGGGCTACTACAATGAGCAGTTCTTC.

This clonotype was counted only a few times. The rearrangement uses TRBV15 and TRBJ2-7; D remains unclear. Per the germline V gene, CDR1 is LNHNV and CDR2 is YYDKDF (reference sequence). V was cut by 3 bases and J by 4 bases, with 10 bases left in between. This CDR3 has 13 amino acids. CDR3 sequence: CATSSYKDYEQYF. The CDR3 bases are TGTGCCACCAGCAGTTACAAGGATTACGAGCAGTACTTC.

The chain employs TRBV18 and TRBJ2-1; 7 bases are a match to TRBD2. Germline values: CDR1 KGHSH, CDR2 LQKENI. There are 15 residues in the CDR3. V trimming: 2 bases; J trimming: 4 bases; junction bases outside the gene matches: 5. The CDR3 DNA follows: TGTGCCAGCTCACCATCTGCTAGCGGTTACAATGAGCAGTTCTTC. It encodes CASSPSASGYNEQFF.

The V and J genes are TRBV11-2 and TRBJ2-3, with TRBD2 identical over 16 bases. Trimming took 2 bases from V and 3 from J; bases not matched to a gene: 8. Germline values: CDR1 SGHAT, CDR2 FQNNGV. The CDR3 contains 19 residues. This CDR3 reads CASSLTGTSGRAGTDTQYF. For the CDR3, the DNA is TGTGCCAGCAGCTTAACTGGGACTAGCGGGAGGGCCGGTACAGATACGCAGTATTTT.

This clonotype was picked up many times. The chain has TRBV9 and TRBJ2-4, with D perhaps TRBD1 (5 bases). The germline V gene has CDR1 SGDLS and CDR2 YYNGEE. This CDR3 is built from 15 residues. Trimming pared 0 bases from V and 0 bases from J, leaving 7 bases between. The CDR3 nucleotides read TGTGCCAGCAGCGTAGGACAGCTAGCCAAAAACATTCAGTACTTC. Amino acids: CASSVGQLAKNIQYF.

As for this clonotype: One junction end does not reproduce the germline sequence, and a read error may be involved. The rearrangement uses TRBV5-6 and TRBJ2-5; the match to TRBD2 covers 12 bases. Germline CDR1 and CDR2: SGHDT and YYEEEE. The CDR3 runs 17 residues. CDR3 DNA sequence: TGTGCCAGCAGCTCCGTAGCTAGCGGGAGGGCCGAAGAGACCCAGCACTTC. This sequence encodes CASSSVASGRAEETQHF. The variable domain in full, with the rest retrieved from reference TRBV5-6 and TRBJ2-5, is DAGVTQSPTHLIKTRGQQVTLRCSPKSGHDTVSWYQQALGQGPQFIFQYYEEEERQRGNFPDRFSGHQFPNYSSELNVNALLLGDSALYLCASSSVASGRAEETQHFGPGTRLLVL.